The sequence of this T cell receptor (beta chain) was determined in a study of CD8 T cells in Susac syndrome. The RNA input was about 0.45 to 1 ug, and it was reverse transcribed with random hexamers. The CDR3 of TCR beta was amplified by immunoSEQ multiplex PCR across 54 Vbeta and 13 Jbeta. TCRdb reprocessed the immunoSEQ multiplex PCR reads with MiXCR, giving one entry per CDR3 protein. The data contain 100,000 to 150,000 distinct CDR3 sequences, roughly 95% of them singletons. The CDR3 extends over 13 amino acids. CDR1 is SGHRS and CDR2 is YFSETQ in the germline V gene. The V gene lost 7 bases and the J gene lost 0 bases, with 11 bases spanning the gap.

Sequences were obtained from CD4+ T cells from PBMCs. The TCR sequence derives from a human donor in good health. This chain connects TRBV5-1 to TRBJ2-7; possibly TRBD1 for D (6 bases). The CDR3 reads CASGGRDSYEQYF. In nucleotides, the CDR3 is TGCGCCAGCGGGGGCAGGGACTCCTACGAGCAGTACTTC. The full variable domain, its missing parts supplied by reference TRBV5-1 and TRBJ2-7, is KAGVTQTPRYLIKTRGQQVTLSCSPISGHRSVSWYQQTPGQGLQFLFEYFSETQRNKGNFPGRFSGRQFSNSRSEMNVSTLELGDSALYLCASGGRDSYEQYFGPGTRLTVT.